The 25 T cell receptor beta chains presented below share a single source sample, sequenced in a study of shared T cell receptors in the human thymus. TCRdb's copy holds only in-frame clones and misses some; the assay was immunoSEQ multiplex PCR. The sample yields 500,000 to 550,000 clones, approximately 78% seen once. This sample was shared with a second study, whose subject was human thymus T cells.

Input material: thymocytes. These receptors all come from a boy under two years old with a congenital heart defect.

In the case of this clone: This sample also contains other DNA sequences that code for the same CDR3. V usage is TRBV4-3 and J usage is TRBJ2-1; 11 nucleotides match TRBD2. Germline V gene sequence: CDR1 LGHNA, CDR2 YSLEER. V shed 0 bases, J shed 4 bases, and the junction held 2 bases outside the gene matches. There are 16 residues in the CDR3. The CDR3 DNA sequence: TGCGCCAGCAGCCAAGAGTTAGCGGGAGGGTACAATGAGCAGTTCTTC. This gives the protein CASSQELAGGYNEQFF.

J is TRBJ2-2 and V is TRBV4-2; TRBD2 matches at 8 bases. This CDR3 contains 13 residues. Unmatched junction bases numbered 5, after V lost 6 bases and J lost 8 bases. Germline CDR1 reads LGHNA; CDR2 reads YNFKEQ. The CDR3 is CASRVIAGGELFF. CDR3 in DNA: TGTGCCAGCAGGGTGATAGCGGGAGGGGAGCTGTTTTTT.

Only a few counts were recorded for this clone. This chain links TRBV14 with TRBJ2-3; 9 nucleotides match TRBD1. The CDR3 length is 18 residues. After removal of 2 bases from V and 3 bases from J, the junction contained 12 bases not matched to a gene. Germline loops: CDR1 SGHDN, CDR2 FVKESK. CDR3 residues: CASSQYFHRGQGTDTQYF. The CDR3 coding sequence is TGTGCCAGCAGCCAATACTTTCATAGGGGACAGGGAACAGATACGCAGTATTTT.

The table lists this clone with a few counts. V gene TRBV6-1 combines with J gene TRBJ2-6; D might be TRBD1 (9 bases). The CDR3 sequence is 18 residues long. Looked up from germline, CDR1 is MNHNS and CDR2 is SASEGT. The germline V and J ends were trimmed by 4 bases and 4 bases, with 20 bases remaining between them. This chain's CDR3 is CASSASGGTGRGANVLTF. As DNA, the CDR3 is TGTGCCAGCAGTGCCTCGGGGGGGACAGGGCGAGGGGCCAACGTCCTGACTTTC.

The V and J genes are TRBV28 and TRBJ1-4; the D is unclear. The germline V gene has CDR1 MDHEN and CDR2 SYDVKM. The CDR3 has 14 amino acids. The V end lost 8 bases, the J end lost 5 bases, and 15 bases lay between the germline ends. The CDR3 here is CASVERGENEKLFF. The CDR3 coding sequence is TGTGCCAGCGTCGAGCGGGGAGAAAATGAAAAACTGTTTTTT.

The chain is built from TRBV4-1 and TRBJ2-1, with D perhaps TRBD2 (6 bases). Germline V gene data show CDR1 as MGHRA and CDR2 as YSYEKL. This CDR3 contains 14 residues. The V end was cut by 5 bases, the J end by 6 bases, with 14 bases between. The CDR3 here is CASSTDRLVNEQFF. The CDR3 DNA follows: TGCGCCAGCAGCACCGACAGACTAGTCAATGAGCAGTTCTTC.

The genes are TRBV7-2 and TRBJ2-5; 9 bases match TRBD2. Germline CDR1 and CDR2: SGHTA and FQGNSA. CDR3 length: 16 residues. V shed 1 base and J 7 bases; nucleotides not matched to a gene: 10. This CDR3 is CASSLDVAGAGRTQYF. The CDR3 nucleotides read TGTGCCAGCAGCTTAGATGTAGCGGGGGCCGGGCGGACCCAGTACTTC.

This rearrangement joins TRBV27 to TRBJ1-1; TRBD1 matches 8 bases. Germline CDR1 MNHEY, CDR2 SMNVEV (reference sequence). Germline trimming cut 5 bases from V and 7 bases from J; bases unmatched to any gene: 6. The CDR3 spans 13 residues. In DNA form, the CDR3 reads TGTGCCAGCAGTCCGGACAGGGAGGGTGAAGCTTTCTTT. It yields the protein CASSPDREGEAFF.

The rearrangement links TRBV11-2 to TRBJ2-1; D not resolved. In germline, CDR1 is SGHAT, CDR2 FQNNGV. The CDR3 sequence is 14 residues long. Trimming removed 1 base from V and 6 bases from J, with 10 bases in between. The CDR3 protein is CASSLVRLCNEQFF. Here the CDR3 DNA reads TGTGCCAGCAGCTTAGTCAGGCTTTGCAATGAGCAGTTCTTC.

In nucleotides, the CDR3 is TGTGCCACCAGCAGAGAGCAGGGTGTACACAAAGAGACCCAGTACTTC. Residues: CATSREQGVHKETQYF. The V gene is TRBV15, the J gene TRBJ2-5; tentatively, D is TRBD1 (5 bases). Germline CDR1 is LNHNV and CDR2 is YYDKDF (reference sequence). CDR3 length: 16 residues. V gave up 0 bases and J gave up 3 bases, with 14 bases separating them.

The chain has TRBV29-1 and TRBJ2-1, with 11 nucleotides matching TRBD2. Germline-derived CDR1 and CDR2 are SQVTM and ANQGSEA. The CDR3 spans 15 residues. V lost 7 bases to trimming and J lost 1 base; unmatched junction nucleotides: 6. CDR3 protein: CSAEWTSGSYNEQFF. The CDR3 DNA reads TGCAGCGCCGAATGGACTAGCGGGTCCTACAATGAGCAGTTCTTC.

The genes are TRBV7-6 and TRBJ1-2; TRBD1 matches at 8 bases. With 5 bases clipped from V and 1 base from J, the junction kept 18 bases outside the gene matches. The CDR3 extends over 19 amino acids. Germline V gives CDR1 SGHVS, CDR2 FNYEAQ. The CDR3 coding sequence is TGTGCCAGCAGCCAAAACACCGACAGGGGAGGGGTGGGTAACTATGGCTACACCTTC. Translating gives CASSQNTDRGGVGNYGYTF.

This sequence joins TRBV27 and TRBJ1-1; the D is unclear. Looked up from germline, CDR1 is MNHEY and CDR2 is SMNVEV (reference sequence). Deletions cut 5 bases from V and 0 bases from J, with 10 bases between. The CDR3 spans 14 residues. In nucleotides, the CDR3 is TGTGCCAGCAGTACCGGGTACCTGAACACTGAAGCTTTCTTT. Translation: CASSTGYLNTEAFF.

This clone was counted between two and nine times. The rearrangement links TRBV2 to TRBJ2-7; 7 bases line up with TRBD2. Germline loops: CDR1 SNHLY, CDR2 FYNNEI. This CDR3 has 17 amino acids. Trimming removed 0 bases from V and 2 bases from J; junction bases left unmatched: 10. CDR3 nucleotides: TGTGCCAGCAGTGAAGCGACCTTTAGGGGAGGGACCTACGAGCAGTACTTC. This encodes CASSEATFRGGTYEQYF.

This clone was observed a handful of times. CDR3 bases: TGTGCTAGTGGTTTGGTAGGGGCAGGGGGTGGATCTGGGGCCAACGTCCTGACTTTC. Amino acid sequence: CASGLVGAGGGSGANVLTF. This chain uses TRBV12-5 with TRBJ2-6; TRBD1 agrees at 7 bases. This CDR3 contains 19 residues. Germline trimming cut 0 bases from V and 1 base from J; bases unmatched to any gene: 9. CDR1 LGHNT and CDR2 FRNRAP come from the germline V gene.

CDR3 sequence reads: CASSEEEVLAGGDNEQFF. CDR3 sequence (DNA): TGTGCCAGCAGTGAAGAGGAGGTTTTGGCGGGAGGGGACAATGAGCAGTTCTTC. J is TRBJ2-1 and V is TRBV6-1, with 9 nucleotides matching TRBD2. The CDR3 is made up of 18 amino acids. The V gene end was trimmed by 1 base and the J gene end by 5 bases; junction bases not matched to a gene: 12. Germline V gene data show CDR1 as MNHNS and CDR2 as SASEGT.

The V gene is TRBV11-3, the J gene TRBJ2-2; 9 bases are a match to TRBD1. CDR1 and CDR2 from the germline V gene are SGHNT and YENEEA. The CDR3 spans 18 residues. Unmatched junction bases numbered 8, after V lost 1 base and J lost 2 bases. The CDR3 region has the DNA TGTGCCAGCAGCTTAGTCAGCGTGGGACAGGGTAACACCGGGGAGCTGTTTTTT. Residues: CASSLVSVGQGNTGELFF. The full variable domain, completed using reference TRBV11-3 and TRBJ2-2, is EAGVVQSPRYKIIEKKQPVAFWCNPISGHNTLYWYLQNLGQGPELLIRYENEEAVDDSQLPKDRFSAERLKGVDSTLKIQPAELGDSAVYLCASSLVSVGQGNTGELFFGEGSRLTVL.

This chain links TRBV28 with TRBJ2-7, with TRBD2 identical over 9 bases. This CDR3 is built from 16 residues. V was pared by 5 bases and J by 4 bases, with 12 bases of the junction left unmatched. Germline V gene lookup returns CDR1 MDHEN and CDR2 SYDVKM. In nucleotides, the CDR3 is TGTGCCAGCAGTAGGTACGAGGGGCGGGAGGGGTACGAGCAGTACTTC. Its translation: CASSRYEGREGYEQYF.

The V and J genes are TRBV27 and TRBJ1-2, with 8 bases that match TRBD1. The V segment lost 3 bases and the J segment 7 bases; nucleotides outside the gene matches: 7. Germline CDR1 MNHEY, CDR2 SMNVEV (reference sequence). The CDR3 consists of 14 residues. The DNA for the CDR3 is TGTGCCAGCAGTTTTTCCGACAGGGGTGGTGGCTACACCTTC. It is translated as CASSFSDRGGGYTF.

The table lists this clone with a count of one. V and J are TRBV30 and TRBJ2-5, with TRBD2 identical over 11 bases. The CDR3 is made up of 17 amino acids. Germline V CDR1 and CDR2: GTSNPN, SVGIG (reference sequence). With 0 bases clipped from V and 5 bases from J, the junction kept 11 bases outside the gene matches. In DNA, the CDR3 is TGTGCCTGGAGTGTACCCCTAGCGGGAGGTCCCTACGAGACCCAGTACTTC. Its protein is CAWSVPLAGGPYETQYF. The full variable domain, with the rest looked up from reference TRBV30 and TRBJ2-5, is SQTIHQWPATLVQPVGSPLSLECTVEGTSNPNLYWYRQAAGRGLQLLFYSVGIGQISSEVPQNLSASRPQDRQFILSSKKLLLSDSGFYLCAWSVPLAGGPYETQYFGPGTRLLVL.

This sequence joins TRBV9 and TRBJ2-1; 12 bases are shared with TRBD2. Looked up from germline, CDR1 is SGDLS and CDR2 is YYNGEE. The CDR3 length is 13 residues. The V gene end was trimmed by 9 bases and the J gene end by 6 bases; junction bases not matched to a gene: 4. CDR3 loop: CATGLAGTNEQFF. CDR3 coding DNA: TGTGCCACAGGACTAGCGGGAACCAATGAGCAGTTCTTC.

The J gene is TRBJ1-2, the V gene TRBV5-6; tentative D call: TRBD1 (6 bases). Trimming shortened V by 5 bases and J by 5 bases, and 16 bases separated the two germline ends. The CDR3 sequence is 14 residues long. Germline V gene lookup returns CDR1 SGHDT and CDR2 YYEEEE. In DNA form, the CDR3 reads TGTGCCAGCAGACCCCGGGACACCGGGTATGGCTACACCTTC. This translates into CASRPRDTGYGYTF. The full variable domain, its missing parts supplied by reference TRBV5-6 and TRBJ1-2, is DAGVTQSPTHLIKTRGQQVTLRCSPKSGHDTVSWYQQALGQGPQFIFQYYEEEERQRGNFPDRFSGHQFPNYSSELNVNALLLGDSALYLCASRPRDTGYGYTFGSGTRLTVV.

The V gene is TRBV18, the J gene TRBJ2-5, with 11 positions matching TRBD1. This CDR3 has 15 amino acids. The V gene end was trimmed by 3 bases and the J gene end by 5 bases; junction bases not matched to a gene: 5. Per germline, CDR1 KGHSH and CDR2 LQKENI. CDR3 residues: CASSPGQGAGETQYF. The CDR3 DNA reads as TGTGCCAGCTCACCCGGACAGGGGGCCGGGGAGACCCAGTACTTC. Complete variable domain (other parts from reference TRBV18 and TRBJ2-5): NAGVMQNPRHLVRRRGQEARLRCSPMKGHSHVYWYRQLPEEGLKFMVYLQKENIIDESGMPKERFSAEFPKEGPSILRIQQVVRGDSAAYFCASSPGQGAGETQYFGPGTRLLVL.

This rearrangement joins TRBV6-1 to TRBJ1-2; D possibly corresponds to TRBD1 (5 bases). The CDR3 is 15 residues long. V dropped 3 bases and J dropped 4 bases, with 15 bases sitting between them. Germline V CDR1 and CDR2: MNHNS, SASEGT. CDR3 in amino acids: CASSDRKGKGYGYTF. In nucleotides, the CDR3 is TGTGCCAGCAGTGATCGTAAGGGGAAGGGCTATGGCTACACCTTC.

This CDR3 is CASSQGPIRRQTHTEAFF. For the CDR3, the DNA is TGTGCCAGCAGCCAAGGTCCCATCAGAAGACAGACACACACTGAAGCTTTCTTT. The J gene is TRBJ1-1, the V gene TRBV14; D perhaps matches TRBD1 (5 bases). This CDR3 is 18 amino acids long. Germline CDR1 SGHDN, CDR2 FVKESK. V was shortened by 1 base and J by 3 bases, with 21 bases between the two germline ends.